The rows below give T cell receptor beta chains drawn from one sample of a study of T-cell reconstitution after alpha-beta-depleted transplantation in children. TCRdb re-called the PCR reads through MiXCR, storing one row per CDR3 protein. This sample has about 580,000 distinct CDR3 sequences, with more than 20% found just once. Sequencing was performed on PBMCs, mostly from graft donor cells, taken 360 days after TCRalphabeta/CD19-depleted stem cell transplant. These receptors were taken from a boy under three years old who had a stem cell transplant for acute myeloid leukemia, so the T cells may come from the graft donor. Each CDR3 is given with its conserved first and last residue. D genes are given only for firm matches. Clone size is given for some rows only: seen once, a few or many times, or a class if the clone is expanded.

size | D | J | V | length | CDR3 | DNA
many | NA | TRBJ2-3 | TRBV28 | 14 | CASSLYRGTDTQYF | TGTGCCAGCAGTTTATATCGAGGGACAGATACGCAGTATTTT
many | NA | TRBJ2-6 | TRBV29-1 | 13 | CSVDGPGANVLTF | TGCAGCGTTGACGGCCCTGGGGCCAACGTCCTGACTTTC
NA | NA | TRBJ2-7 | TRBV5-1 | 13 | CASSSEVGRALHF | TGCGCCAGCAGCTCGGAAGTGGGCCGGGCCCTCCACTTC
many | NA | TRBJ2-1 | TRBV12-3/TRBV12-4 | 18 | CASIRDSPPPSSYNEQFF | TGTGCCAGCATAAGGGACTCCCCACCACCGAGCTCCTACAATGAGCAGTTCTTC
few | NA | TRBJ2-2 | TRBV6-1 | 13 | CASNKRATGELFF | TGTGCCAGCAATAAGAGGGCAACCGGGGAGCTGTTTTTT
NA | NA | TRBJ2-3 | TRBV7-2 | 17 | CASSHGGLKLSTDTQYF | TGTGCCAGCAGCCACGGGGGACTTAAGCTCTCCACAGATACGCAGTATTTT
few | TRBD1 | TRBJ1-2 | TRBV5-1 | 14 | CASSPTGNHYGYTF | TGCGCCAGCAGCCCGACAGGGAATCACTATGGCTACACCTTC
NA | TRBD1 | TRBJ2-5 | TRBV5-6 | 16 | CASSLAAGTGAETQYF | TGTGCCAGCAGCTTGGCCGCCGGGACAGGGGCGGAGACCCAGTACTTC
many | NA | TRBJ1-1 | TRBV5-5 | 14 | CASSLWVPNTEAFF | TGTGCCAGCAGCTTGTGGGTACCGAACACTGAAGCTTTCTTT
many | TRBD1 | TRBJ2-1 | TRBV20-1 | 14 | CSASYEGAYNEQFF | TGCAGTGCTAGTTATGAGGGGGCTTACAATGAGCAGTTCTTC
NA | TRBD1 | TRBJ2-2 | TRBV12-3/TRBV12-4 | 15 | CASSFGTGVSGELFF | TGTGCCAGCAGTTTCGGGACAGGCGTTTCCGGGGAGCTGTTTTTT
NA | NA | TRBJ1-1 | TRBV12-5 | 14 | CASGLAGVGTEAFF | TGTGCTAGTGGTTTAGCAGGGGTGGGCACTGAAGCTTTCTTT
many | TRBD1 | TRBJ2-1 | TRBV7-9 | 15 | CASSPPRDRYNEQFF | TGTGCCAGCAGTCCACCCCGGGACAGATACAATGAGCAGTTCTTC
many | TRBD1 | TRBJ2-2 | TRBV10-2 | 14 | CASRQGGLTGELFF | TGCGCCAGCAGACAGGGGGGATTGACCGGGGAGCTGTTTTTT
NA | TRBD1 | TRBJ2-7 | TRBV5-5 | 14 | CASSSGTEVAEQYF | TGTGCCAGCAGCTCCGGGACAGAAGTGGCCGAGCAGTACTTC
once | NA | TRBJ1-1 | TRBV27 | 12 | CASIGPNTEAFF | TGTGCCAGCATCGGACCGAACACTGAAGCTTTCTTT
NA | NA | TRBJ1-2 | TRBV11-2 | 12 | CASSPGSFGYTF | TGTGCCAGCAGCCCCGGTTCCTTTGGCTACACCTTC
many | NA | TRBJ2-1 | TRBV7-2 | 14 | CASSLEQLYNEQFF | TGTGCCAGCAGCTTAGAACAGCTTTACAATGAGCAGTTCTTC
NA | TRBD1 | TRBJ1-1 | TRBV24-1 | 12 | CATRDRGVRAFF | TGTGCCACCAGAGACAGGGGGGTTCGAGCTTTCTTT
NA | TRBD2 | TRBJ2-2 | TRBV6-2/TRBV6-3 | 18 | CASSYGVSGGHDTGELFF | TGTGCCAGCAGTTATGGGGTGTCGGGGGGGCACGACACCGGGGAGCTGTTTTTT
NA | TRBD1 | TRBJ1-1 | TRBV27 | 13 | CASSPHRGGEAFF | TGTGCCAGCAGTCCCCACAGGGGTGGTGAAGCTTTCTTT
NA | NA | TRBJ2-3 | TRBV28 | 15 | CASSPYWGRADTQYF | TGTGCCAGCAGCCCTTACTGGGGGCGGGCAGATACGCAGTATTTT
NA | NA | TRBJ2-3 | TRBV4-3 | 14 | CASSQGRGADTQYF | TGCGCCAGCAGCCAGGGTAGGGGAGCAGATACGCAGTATTTT
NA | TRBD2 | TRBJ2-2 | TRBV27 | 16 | CASSLLAGGNTGELFF | TGTGCCAGCAGTTTATTAGCGGGGGGGAACACCGGGGAGCTGTTTTTT
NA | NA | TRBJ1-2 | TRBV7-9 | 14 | CASSFSQSNYGYTF | TGTGCCAGCAGCTTCTCTCAGAGCAACTATGGCTACACCTTC
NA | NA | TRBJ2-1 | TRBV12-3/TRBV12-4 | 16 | CASSFVQGPPHNEQFF | TGTGCCAGCAGCTTTGTACAGGGACCTCCACACAATGAGCAGTTCTTC
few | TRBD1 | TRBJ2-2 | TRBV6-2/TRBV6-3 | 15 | CASSYTGQGTGELFF | TGTGCCAGCAGTTACACGGGACAGGGGACCGGGGAGCTGTTTTTT
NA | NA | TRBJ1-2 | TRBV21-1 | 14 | CANTDRGQCYGYTF | TGTGCCAACACAGACAGGGGGCAATGCTATGGCTACACCTTC
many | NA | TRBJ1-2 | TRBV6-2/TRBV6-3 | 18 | CASSYSLGSGTANYGYTF | TGTGCCAGCAGTTACTCACTGGGCTCCGGGACGGCAAACTATGGCTACACCTTC
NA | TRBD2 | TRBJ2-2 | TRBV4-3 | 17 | CASSQDETSGNTGELFF | TGCGCCAGCAGCCAAGATGAAACTAGCGGGAACACCGGGGAGCTGTTTTTT
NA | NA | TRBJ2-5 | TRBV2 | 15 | CASSTAPGSEETQYF | TGTGCCAGCTCGACCGCCCCGGGGTCCGAGGAGACCCAGTACTTC
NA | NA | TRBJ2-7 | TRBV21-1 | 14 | CASRRGAGTYEQYF | TGTGCCAGCAGAAGGGGGGCAGGGACCTACGAGCAGTACTTC
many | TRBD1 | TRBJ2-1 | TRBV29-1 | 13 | CSVDRASYNEQFF | TGCAGCGTCGACAGGGCCTCCTACAATGAGCAGTTCTTC
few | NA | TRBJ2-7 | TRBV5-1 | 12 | CASRGQHYEQYF | TGCGCCAGCAGGGGACAACACTACGAGCAGTACTTC
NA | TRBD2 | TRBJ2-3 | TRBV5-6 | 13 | CASTSGGIDTQYF | TGTGCCAGCACAAGCGGGGGGATAGATACGCAGTATTTT
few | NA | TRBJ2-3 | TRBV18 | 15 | CASSPPVRSTDTQYF | TGTGCCAGCTCACCACCGGTCCGGAGCACAGATACGCAGTATTTT
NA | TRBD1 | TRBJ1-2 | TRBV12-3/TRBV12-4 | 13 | CASTRTGSYGYTF | TGTGCCAGCACCAGGACAGGGAGCTATGGCTACACCTTC
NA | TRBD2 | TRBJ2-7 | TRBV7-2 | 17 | CASSLAALAGGQSEQYF | TGTGCCAGCAGCTTAGCGGCGCTAGCGGGGGGGCAATCCGAGCAGTACTTC
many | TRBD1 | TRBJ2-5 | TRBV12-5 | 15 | CASGSHWTGRETQYF | TGTGCTAGTGGCTCACATTGGACAGGGCGAGAGACCCAGTACTTC
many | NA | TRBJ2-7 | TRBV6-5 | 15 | CASSYSIYGLREQYF | TGTGCCAGCAGTTACTCGATTTATGGTCTTAGGGAGCAGTACTTC
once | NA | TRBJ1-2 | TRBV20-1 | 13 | CSARIDLNYGYTF | TGCAGTGCTAGGATCGACTTAAACTATGGCTACACCTTC
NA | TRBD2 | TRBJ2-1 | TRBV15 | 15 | CATSRAGGARNEQFF | TGTGCCACCAGCAGAGCGGGGGGGGCAAGGAATGAGCAGTTCTTC
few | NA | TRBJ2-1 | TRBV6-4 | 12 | CASSDSRGEQFF | TGTGCCAGCAGTGACTCGAGGGGTGAGCAGTTCTTC
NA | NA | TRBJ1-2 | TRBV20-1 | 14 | CSARSGRANYGYTF | TGCAGTGCTAGAAGTGGCAGGGCTAACTATGGCTACACCTTC
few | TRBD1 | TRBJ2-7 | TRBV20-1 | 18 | CSARDALGDRGQIYEQYF | TGCAGTGCTAGAGATGCACTTGGGGACAGGGGGCAAATCTACGAGCAGTACTTC
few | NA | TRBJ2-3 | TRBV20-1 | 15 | CSAKRGPRKAHTQYF | TGCAGTGCCAAGAGGGGACCCCGAAAAGCGCATACGCAGTATTTT
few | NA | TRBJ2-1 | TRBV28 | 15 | CASRYRVPSYNEQFF | TGTGCCAGCAGATACAGGGTCCCCTCCTACAATGAGCAGTTCTTC
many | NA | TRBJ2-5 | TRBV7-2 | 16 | CASSSGSVRGQETQYF | TGTGCCAGCAGCTCCGGGAGTGTGAGAGGACAAGAGACCCAGTACTTC
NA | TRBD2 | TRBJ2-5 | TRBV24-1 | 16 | CATSDLSGATQETQYF | TGTGCCACCAGTGATTTGAGCGGGGCAACCCAAGAGACCCAGTACTTC
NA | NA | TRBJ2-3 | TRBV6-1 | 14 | CASKTGHFRDTQYF | TGTGCCAGCAAGACGGGGCACTTTAGGGATACGCAGTATTTT
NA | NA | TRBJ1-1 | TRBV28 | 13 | CASNWAGDTEAFF | TGTGCCAGCAATTGGGCCGGGGACACTGAAGCTTTCTTT
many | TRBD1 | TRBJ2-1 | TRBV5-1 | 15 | CASSLGQGVNNEQFF | TGCGCCAGCAGCTTGGGTCAGGGGGTCAACAATGAGCAGTTCTTC
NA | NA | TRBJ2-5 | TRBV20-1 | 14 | CSARDLERPETQYF | TGCAGTGCTAGAGATCTCGAACGACCGGAGACCCAGTACTTC